This entry lists 9 T cell receptor beta chains sequenced from one sample in a study of CD8+ T cells in alopecia areata. Treatment here: oral pan-JAK inhibitor, 5-10 mg twice daily. After isolation, RNA underwent reverse transcription to generate cDNA as the sequencing template. Method: immunoSEQ multiplex PCR; TCRdb's copy keeps in-frame clones and lacks some. Counted here are around 300,000 clones, 50% to 75% occurring once; the ten biggest clones make up 0.93%. The sample here was CD4+ T cells sorted from blood, taken around week 52, from a patient treated with tofacitinib. These receptors were obtained from a human donor with alopecia areata.

The rearrangement links TRBV5-1 to TRBJ2-1; no firm D call. Germline CDR1 SGHRS, CDR2 YFSETQ. Between the trimmed V and J ends, which lost 8 bases and 7 bases, there was a span of 10 bases. The CDR3 length is 11 residues. The CDR3 region is CASVKGNEQFF. DNA of the CDR3: TGCGCCAGTGTAAAAGGGAATGAGCAGTTCTTC.

The chain has TRBV4-1 and TRBJ1-1, with D perhaps TRBD1 (5 bases). The germline CDR1 and CDR2 sequences are MGHRA and YSYEKL. CDR3 length: 15 amino acids. V dropped 6 bases and J dropped 3 bases, with 17 bases sitting between them. This chain's CDR3 is CASRKRQSKDTEAFF. CDR3 coding DNA: TGCGCCAGCAGGAAACGACAGTCTAAGGACACTGAAGCTTTCTTT.

The chain uses TRBV9 and TRBJ2-1; D might be TRBD1 (5 bases). The CDR3 is 15 amino acids. The germline gives CDR1 SGDLS, CDR2 YYNGEE. V was clipped by 2 bases and J by 4 bases, with 13 bases between them. The CDR3 DNA is TGTGCCAGCAGCGTCGTCCCGACAGAATACAATGAGCAGTTCTTC. Its translation: CASSVVPTEYNEQFF.

The chain employs TRBV30 and TRBJ2-3, with D possibly being TRBD2 (7 bases). CDR3 length: 15 residues. V shed 0 bases and J shed 4 bases, with 14 bases lying between them. The germline CDR1 and CDR2 sequences are GTSNPN and SVGIG (reference sequence). The CDR3, as DNA: TGTGCCTGGAGTGTACTAAGGGGGGGCTCAGATACGCAGTATTTT. This codes for CAWSVLRGGSDTQYF.

This clone was counted only a few times. This chain connects TRBV14 to TRBJ2-7; TRBD1 matches 8 bases. Germline assignment: CDR1 SGHDN and CDR2 FVKESK. CDR3 length: 16 residues. V was pared by 4 bases and J by 2 bases, with 10 bases of the junction left unmatched. CDR3 in amino acids: CASSRRGTGLPYEQYF. The CDR3 bases are TGTGCCAGCAGCCGACGGGGGACAGGATTACCCTACGAGCAGTACTTC. Variable domain in full (rest from reference TRBV14 and TRBJ2-7): EAGVTQFPSHSVIEKGQTVTLRCDPISGHDNLYWYRRVMGKEIKFLLHFVKESKQDESGMPNNRFLAERTGGTYSTLKVQPAELEDSGVYFCASSRRGTGLPYEQYFGPGTRLTVT.

V gene TRBV5-1 combines with J gene TRBJ2-1; 9 bases match TRBD1. V lost 4 bases, J lost 0 bases, and 5 bases stayed unmatched. The CDR3 is made up of 16 amino acids. In germline, CDR1 is SGHRS, CDR2 YFSETQ. CDR3 sequence (DNA): TGCGCCAGCAGCCCGGGACAGGGAGGCTCCTACAATGAGCAGTTCTTC. Its translation: CASSPGQGGSYNEQFF.

The rearrangement uses TRBV6-5 and TRBJ1-6, with a tentative D call TRBD1 (5 bases). The germline V gene encodes CDR1 MNHEY and CDR2 SVGAGI. CDR3 length: 15 amino acids. The germline V and J ends were trimmed by 0 bases and 8 bases, with 11 bases remaining between them. The CDR3 region has the DNA TGTGCCAGCAGTTACTCGCAGGGTCGGGATTCACCCCTCCACTTT. Protein: CASSYSQGRDSPLHF.

This clone came up a few times. CDR3 coding DNA: TGTGCCAGCACTCCACAGGGTGGTAATTCACCCCTCCACTTT. This sequence encodes CASTPQGGNSPLHF. The gene calls are TRBV7-9 and TRBJ1-6; tentatively, D is TRBD1 (6 bases). The V end was cut by 7 bases, the J end by 6 bases, with 13 bases between. The length of the CDR3 is 14 residues. CDR1 and CDR2 (germline): SEHNR, FQNEAQ (reference sequence).

This rearrangement joins TRBV4-1 to TRBJ2-5; 13 bases agree with TRBD2. The CDR3 is 17 residues long. V was pared by 1 base and J by 9 bases, with 11 bases of the junction left unmatched. Germline V lookup: CDR1 MGHRA, CDR2 YSYEKL. The CDR3 here is CASSQVPTSGGLQAQYF. CDR3 bases: TGCGCCAGCAGCCAAGTTCCGACTAGCGGGGGGCTACAAGCCCAGTACTTC.